This T cell receptor beta chain emerged from a study of blood T cell repertoires in COVID-19. At the level of the study: Acute-phase and convalescent COVID-19 samples originated in the United States, Italy and Spain. From T cells, B-cell-depleted T cells, or PBMCs came the material, which was cDNA or gDNA.

The table lists this clone with a count of one. Clones were read by immunoSEQ multiplex PCR, and TCRdb kept only the in-frame ones, dropping some. The sample holds fewer than 350,000 clones; approximately 81% are singletons and the top ten take about 2.5%. Cohort assignment relied on participant-reported clinical history. Cohort 3 donors counted as recovered after two negative PCRs, clearance, or resolved symptoms. Sequencing input: PBMCs or T cells enriched from blood (not recorded which). This clonotype was obtained from a woman in her fifties or sixties who had recovered from COVID-19.

CDR3 nucleotide sequence: TGTGCCAGTAGACCCGGACAGGGCGTTAACTATGGCTACACCTTC. Its protein product is CASRPGQGVNYGYTF. The chain employs TRBV19 and TRBJ1-2; 8 bases line up with TRBD1. V lost 6 bases to trimming and J lost 1 base; unmatched junction nucleotides: 7. The CDR3 is 15 residues long. Germline V CDR1 and CDR2: LNHDA, SQIVND (reference sequence).